A selection of T cell receptor beta chains follows, all from one sample in a study of cytomegalovirus exposure and HLA in healthy donors. Assay: immunoSEQ multiplex PCR; the TCRdb copy retains only in-frame clones and omits some. The sample consists of under 200,000 clones, around three quarters of them appearing once. Sample: PBMCs. The receptors shown here come from a woman in her 30s in good health and CMV-seronegative. CDR3s include the opening cysteine and the closing phenylalanine or tryptophan. The order of the fields is D gene, V gene, clone size, J gene, CDR3 DNA, CDR3 protein. D genes are given only for firm matches. The size field is filled for only some rows; it gives once, few, many or a size class.

d_gene: TRBD2; v_gene: TRBV9; abundance: NA; j_gene: TRBJ2-1; CDR3nt: TGTGCCAGCAGCGTAAAATACTTAGCGGGAGGGCCTAGGGATGAGCAGTTCTTC; CDR3aa: CASSVKYLAGGPRDEQFF
d_gene: NA; v_gene: TRBV7-9; abundance: once; j_gene: TRBJ1-2; CDR3nt: TGTGCCAGCAGCTTAGCGCGAGAGTGGGGAGGTGGCTACACCTTC; CDR3aa: CASSLAREWGGGYTF
d_gene: NA; v_gene: TRBV30; abundance: NA; j_gene: TRBJ2-6; CDR3nt: TGTGCCTGGACCCCGGGACATAGCTCTGGGGCCAACGTCCTGACTTTC; CDR3aa: CAWTPGHSSGANVLTF
d_gene: NA; v_gene: TRBV27; abundance: once; j_gene: TRBJ2-1; CDR3nt: TGTGCCAGCAGGCGGACTGGAAACAATGAGCAGTTCTTC; CDR3aa: CASRRTGNNEQFF
d_gene: NA; v_gene: TRBV29-1; abundance: NA; j_gene: TRBJ2-2; CDR3nt: TGCAGCGGGCTTGGAGGGACCGGGGAGCTGTTTTTT; CDR3aa: CSGLGGTGELFF
d_gene: TRBD1; v_gene: TRBV2; abundance: NA; j_gene: TRBJ1-1; CDR3nt: TGTGCCAGCGACTCAACAGGGGGAGCTGGGACTGAAGCTTTCTTT; CDR3aa: CASDSTGGAGTEAFF
d_gene: NA; v_gene: TRBV9; abundance: NA; j_gene: TRBJ2-5; CDR3nt: TGTGCCAGCAGCGTAGGAGGAGGTACCCAAGAGACCCAGTACTTC; CDR3aa: CASSVGGGTQETQYF
d_gene: TRBD2; v_gene: TRBV4-2; abundance: NA; j_gene: TRBJ2-7; CDR3nt: TGTGCCAGCAGCCAAGATCCCAGCGGGAGTCTCTACGAGCAGTACTTC; CDR3aa: CASSQDPSGSLYEQYF
d_gene: NA; v_gene: TRBV6-5; abundance: NA; j_gene: TRBJ2-7; CDR3nt: TGTGCCAGCAGTCCGTTTCTCGAATACGAGCAGTACTTC; CDR3aa: CASSPFLEYEQYF
d_gene: NA; v_gene: TRBV7-3; abundance: NA; j_gene: TRBJ2-1; CDR3nt: TGTGCCAGCAGCTTAGGTGTTCTGGCGGGTGAGCAGTTCTTC; CDR3aa: CASSLGVLAGEQFF
d_gene: NA; v_gene: TRBV19; abundance: NA; j_gene: TRBJ2-3; CDR3nt: TGTGCCAGTGGTCGACTCAGCACAGATACGCAGTATTTT; CDR3aa: CASGRLSTDTQYF
d_gene: TRBD1; v_gene: TRBV29-1; abundance: NA; j_gene: TRBJ2-3; CDR3nt: TGCAGCGCGACAGGGGACCACACAGATACGCAGTATTTT; CDR3aa: CSATGDHTDTQYF
d_gene: TRBD1; v_gene: TRBV9; abundance: NA; j_gene: TRBJ1-3; CDR3nt: TGTGCCAGCAGCGTAGGGGACAGGGGAGTCTCTGGAAACACCATATATTTT; CDR3aa: CASSVGDRGVSGNTIYF
d_gene: TRBD1; v_gene: TRBV5-4; abundance: NA; j_gene: TRBJ1-4; CDR3nt: TGTGCCAGCAGCTTAAGGACAGGGCCCAGGTTAACTAATGAAAAACTGTTTTTT; CDR3aa: CASSLRTGPRLTNEKLFF
d_gene: TRBD2; v_gene: TRBV4-1; abundance: NA; j_gene: TRBJ2-1; CDR3nt: TGCGCCAGCAGCCAGGGCGGGGGGCCGACCCCACAGGTGCAGTTCTTC; CDR3aa: CASSQGGGPTPQVQFF
d_gene: NA; v_gene: TRBV10-3; abundance: NA; j_gene: TRBJ1-3; CDR3nt: TGTGCCATCAGTGGCGCAGGTAGAGGAAACACCATATATTTT; CDR3aa: CAISGAGRGNTIYF
d_gene: NA; v_gene: TRBV5-1; abundance: NA; j_gene: TRBJ2-1; CDR3nt: TGCGCCAGCAGCTTGGCTAGTGTGAATGAGCAGTTCTTC; CDR3aa: CASSLASVNEQFF
d_gene: TRBD1; v_gene: TRBV7-9; abundance: NA; j_gene: TRBJ1-2; CDR3nt: TGTGCCAGCAGCTTCGACAGGGTGCGGGGTGGCTACACCTTC; CDR3aa: CASSFDRVRGGYTF
d_gene: TRBD1; v_gene: TRBV6-1; abundance: few; j_gene: TRBJ1-4; CDR3nt: TGTGCCAGCAGTGCGGGACAGTCTCAAGAAAAACTGTTTTTT; CDR3aa: CASSAGQSQEKLFF
d_gene: NA; v_gene: TRBV19; abundance: NA; j_gene: TRBJ2-1; CDR3nt: TGTGCCAGTAGAGGGCCCCAGGGGGGACTTAACAATGAGCAGTTCTTC; CDR3aa: CASRGPQGGLNNEQFF
d_gene: NA; v_gene: TRBV7-9; abundance: NA; j_gene: TRBJ2-7; CDR3nt: TGTGCCAGCAGCCCTGGACAGTACTACGAGCAGTACTTC; CDR3aa: CASSPGQYYEQYF
d_gene: TRBD1; v_gene: TRBV9; abundance: NA; j_gene: TRBJ2-7; CDR3nt: TGTGCCAGCAGCGTAGGGTTTGTAGGGGGCTCTGAAAAAGCATACGAGCAGTACTTC; CDR3aa: CASSVGFVGGSEKAYEQYF
d_gene: NA; v_gene: TRBV27; abundance: NA; j_gene: TRBJ1-5; CDR3nt: TGTGCCAGCAGTTTATTTTGGACAGAGATTAATCAGCCCCAGCATTTT; CDR3aa: CASSLFWTEINQPQHF
d_gene: TRBD1; v_gene: TRBV9; abundance: NA; j_gene: TRBJ2-7; CDR3nt: TGTGCCAGCAGCGTAGAGGGGACAGGGGACGAGCAGTACTTC; CDR3aa: CASSVEGTGDEQYF
d_gene: TRBD1; v_gene: TRBV5-1; abundance: NA; j_gene: TRBJ2-7; CDR3nt: TGCGCCAGCAGCTTGCCCCCCGGGACAGGGGCTGACGAGCAGTACTTC; CDR3aa: CASSLPPGTGADEQYF
d_gene: NA; v_gene: TRBV9; abundance: NA; j_gene: TRBJ2-1; CDR3nt: TGTGCCAGCAGCGAGGGAGCAACCTACAATGAGCAGTTCTTC; CDR3aa: CASSEGATYNEQFF
d_gene: NA; v_gene: TRBV18; abundance: NA; j_gene: TRBJ1-2; CDR3nt: TGTGCCAGCTCATCCGGACAGAACTATGGCTACACCTTC; CDR3aa: CASSSGQNYGYTF
d_gene: TRBD2; v_gene: TRBV6-1; abundance: NA; j_gene: TRBJ2-1; CDR3nt: TGTGCCAGCGTAGTGGGGACTAGCGGCTACAATGAGCAGTTCTTC; CDR3aa: CASVVGTSGYNEQFF
d_gene: NA; v_gene: TRBV9; abundance: NA; j_gene: TRBJ2-1; CDR3nt: TGTGCCAGCAGCGGCTGGGGAGACTCCTACAATGAGCAGTTCTTC; CDR3aa: CASSGWGDSYNEQFF
d_gene: NA; v_gene: TRBV11-3; abundance: few; j_gene: TRBJ2-3; CDR3nt: TGTGCCAGCAGCTCACCCCTAGCATCTAGCACAGATACGCAGTATTTT; CDR3aa: CASSSPLASSTDTQYF
d_gene: NA; v_gene: TRBV4-1; abundance: NA; j_gene: TRBJ2-1; CDR3nt: TGCGCCAGCAGCCAAGATAGGCCTAGCGTTTCTAATGAGCAGTTCTTC; CDR3aa: CASSQDRPSVSNEQFF
d_gene: NA; v_gene: TRBV7-8; abundance: few; j_gene: TRBJ2-1; CDR3nt: TGTGCCAGCAGCCCCTCCCCCCGGTACAATGAGCAGTTCTTC; CDR3aa: CASSPSPRYNEQFF
d_gene: TRBD1; v_gene: TRBV5-1; abundance: few; j_gene: TRBJ1-1; CDR3nt: TGCGCCAGCAGCTCGGGACAGCCTAACACTGAAGCTTTCTTT; CDR3aa: CASSSGQPNTEAFF
d_gene: NA; v_gene: TRBV14; abundance: once; j_gene: TRBJ2-7; CDR3nt: TGTGCCAGCAGCCAAGATCTTTCGCCAGGCTACTCCTACGAGCAGTACTTC; CDR3aa: CASSQDLSPGYSYEQYF
d_gene: TRBD1; v_gene: TRBV27; abundance: NA; j_gene: TRBJ2-7; CDR3nt: TGTGCCAGCAGTTTCTTGGACAGGGGCTACGAGCAGTACTTC; CDR3aa: CASSFLDRGYEQYF
d_gene: NA; v_gene: TRBV11-2; abundance: NA; j_gene: TRBJ2-5; CDR3nt: TGTGCCAGCAGCTTGAGCCGGTCCGGGACCCAGTACTTC; CDR3aa: CASSLSRSGTQYF
d_gene: TRBD2; v_gene: TRBV18; abundance: NA; j_gene: TRBJ2-2; CDR3nt: TGTGCCAGCGCAGGACTAGCTTCGAACACCGGGGAGCTGTTTTTT; CDR3aa: CASAGLASNTGELFF